This T cell receptor beta chain was retrieved from a study of CD8+ T cells in alopecia areata. As for the study in general: Treated patients swallowed 5 to 10 mg of oral tofacitinib twice daily. By percentage of affected scalp area, the severity of treated patients was scored.

Comment on this clone: The antigen is undetermined.

RNA was isolated and reverse transcribed to cDNA, the sequencing template. Data came from immunoSEQ multiplex PCR; TCRdb stores just in-frame clones and leaves some out. The sample carries about 140,000 clones, roughly four fifths recorded once. Trimming shortened V by 4 bases and J by 2 bases, and 13 bases separated the two germline ends. This CDR3 has 15 residues. Germline loops: CDR1 SEHNR, CDR2 FQNEAQ (reference sequence). Study-level results: Tofacitinib delivered significant drops in scalp clonality and in expanded CD8+ clones among the top 100.

The treatment was: oral pan-JAK inhibitor, 5-10 mg twice daily. The TCR was taken from a human donor with alopecia areata. The chain carries TRBV7-9 and TRBJ2-3, with a possible D match to TRBD2 (5 bases). Sequenced material: CD8+ T cells sorted from blood, taken at week 4, from a patient treated with tofacitinib. The CDR3 DNA reads TGTGCCAGCAGCTCTCGGGGAATGGACACAGATACGCAGTATTTT. Translating gives CASSSRGMDTDTQYF.